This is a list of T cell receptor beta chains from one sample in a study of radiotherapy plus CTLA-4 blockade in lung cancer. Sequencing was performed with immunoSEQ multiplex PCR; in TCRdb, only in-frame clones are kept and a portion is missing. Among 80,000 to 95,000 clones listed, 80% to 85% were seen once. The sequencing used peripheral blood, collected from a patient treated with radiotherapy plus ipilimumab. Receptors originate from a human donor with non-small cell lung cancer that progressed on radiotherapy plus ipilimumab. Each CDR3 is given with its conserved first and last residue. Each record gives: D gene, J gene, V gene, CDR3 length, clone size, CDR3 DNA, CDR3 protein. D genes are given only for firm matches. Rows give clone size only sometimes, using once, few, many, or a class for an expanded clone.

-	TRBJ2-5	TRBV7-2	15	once	TGTGCCAGCAGCTTACGCCGGGACGGCAAAGAGACCCAGTACTTC	CASSLRRDGKETQYF
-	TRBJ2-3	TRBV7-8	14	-	TGTGCCAGCAGCTTAGATACCTCCACAGATACGCAGTATTTT	CASSLDTSTDTQYF
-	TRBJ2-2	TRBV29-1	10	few	TGCAGCGTTCTCGGCGGGGAGCTGTTTTTT	CSVLGGELFF
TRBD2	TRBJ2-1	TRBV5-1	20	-	TGCGCCAGCAGGCTAGTTCCGGGACTAGCGGGAGGAAAAGTTGACAATGAGCAGTTCTTC	CASRLVPGLAGGKVDNEQFF
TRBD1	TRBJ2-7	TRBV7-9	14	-	TGTGCCAGCAGCCTTAGTAGGGGGCCCTACGAGCAGTACTTC	CASSLSRGPYEQYF
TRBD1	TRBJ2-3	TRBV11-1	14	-	TGTGCCAGCAGCAGGGGGCCGACAACAGATACGCAGTATTTT	CASSRGPTTDTQYF
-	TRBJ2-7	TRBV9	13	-	TGTGCCAGCAGCGTTTCAGGGATCGGGGAGCAGTACTTC	CASSVSGIGEQYF
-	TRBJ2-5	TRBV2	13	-	TGTGCCAGCAGTGACCTAGCCACGGTGACCCAGTACTTC	CASSDLATVTQYF
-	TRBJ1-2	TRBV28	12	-	TGTGCCAGCAGTTTGAATGTTGGCGGCTACACCTTC	CASSLNVGGYTF
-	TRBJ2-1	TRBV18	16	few	TGTGCCAGCTCACCGCTAGCGTCGAGCTCCTACAATGAGCAGTTCTTC	CASSPLASSSYNEQFF
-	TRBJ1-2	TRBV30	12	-	TGTGCCTGGAATCACGGAGCCTATGGCTACACCTTC	CAWNHGAYGYTF
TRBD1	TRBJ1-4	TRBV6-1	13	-	TGTGCCATCCTGGACAGGGTTGATGAAAAACTGTTTTTT	CAILDRVDEKLFF
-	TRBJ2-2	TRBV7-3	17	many	TGTGCCAGCAGCTCAGTCCTAGGAGGGATGAACACCGGGGAGCTGTTTTTT	CASSSVLGGMNTGELFF
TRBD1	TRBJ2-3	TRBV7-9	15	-	TGTGCCAGCAGCTTAGTCACAGGGGGCTCAGATACGCAGTATTTT	CASSLVTGGSDTQYF
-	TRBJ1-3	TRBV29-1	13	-	TGCAGCGTTGTGTTGGGAGCTGGAAACACCATATATTTT	CSVVLGAGNTIYF
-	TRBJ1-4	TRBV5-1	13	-	TGCGCCAGCAGCTTGTGGGTGGGAGAAAAACTGTTTTTT	CASSLWVGEKLFF
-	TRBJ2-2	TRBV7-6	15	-	TGTGCCAGCAGCATTAGGACAGCCGGGACCGGGGAGCTGTTTTTT	CASSIRTAGTGELFF
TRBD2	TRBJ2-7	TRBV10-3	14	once	TGTGCCATCACCGCGGGCGGGAGGGCCTACGAGCAGTACTTC	CAITAGGRAYEQYF
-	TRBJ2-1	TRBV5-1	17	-	TGCGCCAGCAGCTTGGGTCCTCAAGCGGTTGAATTGAATGAGCAGTTCTTC	CASSLGPQAVELNEQFF
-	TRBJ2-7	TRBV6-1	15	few	TGTGCCAGCAGTGTGGGAGGAACAAAACGAGGCGAGCAGTACTTC	CASSVGGTKRGEQYF
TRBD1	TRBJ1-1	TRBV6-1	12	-	TGTGCCAGCAAGGGACAGTTGGCTGAAGCTTTCTTT	CASKGQLAEAFF
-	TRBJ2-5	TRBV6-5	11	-	TGTGCCAGCATTGGGGTGGGGACCCAGTACTTC	CASIGVGTQYF
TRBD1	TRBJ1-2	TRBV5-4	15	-	TGTGCCAGCAGCACCCCGACAGGGGGAGACTATGGCTACACCTTC	CASSTPTGGDYGYTF
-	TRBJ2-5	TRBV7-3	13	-	TGTGCCAGCAGCTTAGACCGATTAGAGACCCAGTACTTC	CASSLDRLETQYF
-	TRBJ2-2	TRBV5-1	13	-	TGCGCCAGCAGCTTGGACAACACCGGGGAGCTGTTTTTT	CASSLDNTGELFF
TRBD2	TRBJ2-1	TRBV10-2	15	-	TGCGCCAGCACTAACGCGGGAGCTGGGAATGGTGAGCAGTTCTTC	CASTNAGAGNGEQFF
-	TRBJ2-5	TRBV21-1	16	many	TGTGCCAGCAGCGACTCTAGCGGTCCAAAGGGGGAGACCCAGTACTTC	CASSDSSGPKGETQYF
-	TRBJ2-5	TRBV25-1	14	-	TGTGCCAGCAGTGACGGCCTGAGTAAAGAGACCCAGTACTTC	CASSDGLSKETQYF
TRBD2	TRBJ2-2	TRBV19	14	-	TGTGCCAGTGCCGCGGCGGGAGGGACCGGGGAGCTGTTTTTT	CASAAAGGTGELFF
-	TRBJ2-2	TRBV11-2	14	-	TGTGCCAGCAGCTTAGTTGCTCTGCCCGGGGAGCTGTTTTTT	CASSLVALPGELFF
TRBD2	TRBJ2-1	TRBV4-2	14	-	TGTGCCAGCAGCCAAGATCGGGAGGGGCATGAGCAGTTCTTC	CASSQDREGHEQFF
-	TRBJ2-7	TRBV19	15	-	TGTGCCACCCGATCCGGCCCCGGGACGTCAGGCGAGCAGTACTTC	CATRSGPGTSGEQYF
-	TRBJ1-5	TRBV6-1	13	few	TGTGCCAGCAGTGAAGCAATGGCTCAGCCCCAGCATTTT	CASSEAMAQPQHF
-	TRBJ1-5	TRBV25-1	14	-	TGTGCCAGCAGTGAAGCAGGGAGGGGTCAGCCCCAGCATTTT	CASSEAGRGQPQHF
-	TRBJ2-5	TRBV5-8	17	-	TGTGCCAGCAGCTCCGGTGGGGATGGGGGGCACCAAGAGACCCAGTACTTC	CASSSGGDGGHQETQYF
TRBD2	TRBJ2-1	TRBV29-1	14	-	TGCAGCGTGCTCGGGGGGAGCTCCTACAATGAGCAGTTCTTC	CSVLGGSSYNEQFF
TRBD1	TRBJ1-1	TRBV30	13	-	TGTGCCATAACGACAGGGGGGAACACTGAAGCTTTCTTT	CAITTGGNTEAFF
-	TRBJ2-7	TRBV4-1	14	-	TGCGCCAGCAGCCTGAGGACTACCACCTACGAGCAGTACTTC	CASSLRTTTYEQYF
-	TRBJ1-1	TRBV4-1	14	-	TGCGCCAGCAGCCAGCCCACAAGGAACACTGAAGCTTTCTTT	CASSQPTRNTEAFF
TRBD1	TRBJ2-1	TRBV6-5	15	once	TGTGCCAGCAGTAGGGACAGGCCCTCCTACAATGAGCAGTTCTTC	CASSRDRPSYNEQFF
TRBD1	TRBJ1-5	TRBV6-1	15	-	TGTGCCAGCATCTGGACAGGGGGAAGCAATCAGCCCCAGCATTTT	CASIWTGGSNQPQHF
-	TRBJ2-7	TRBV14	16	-	TGTGCCAGCAGCCAAGCAGTGGTCTGGCGGACCTACGAGCAGTACTTC	CASSQAVVWRTYEQYF
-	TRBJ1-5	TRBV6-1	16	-	TGTGCCAGCAGTGAAAGAGGTGGGGCAAGCAATCAGCCCCAGCATTTT	CASSERGGASNQPQHF
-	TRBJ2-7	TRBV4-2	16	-	TGTGCCAGCAGCCAAGCTAAGGTAGCGGCTTCCTACGAGCAGTACTTC	CASSQAKVAASYEQYF
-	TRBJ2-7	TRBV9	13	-	TGTGCCAGCAGCGTAGCTGAAGGGTACGAGCAGTACTTC	CASSVAEGYEQYF